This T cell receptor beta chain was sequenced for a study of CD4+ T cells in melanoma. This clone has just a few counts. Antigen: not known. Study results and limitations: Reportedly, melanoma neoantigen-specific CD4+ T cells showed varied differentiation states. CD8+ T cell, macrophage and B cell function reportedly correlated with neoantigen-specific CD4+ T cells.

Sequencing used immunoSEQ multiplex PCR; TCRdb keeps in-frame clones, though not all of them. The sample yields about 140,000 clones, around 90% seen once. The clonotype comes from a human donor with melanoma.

The CDR3 reads CASSPEGNQPQHF. The CDR3 DNA reads as TGTGCCAGCTCACCAGAGGGAAACCAGCCCCAGCATTTT. The V call is TRBV18, the J call TRBJ1-5; no definite D call. V dropped 2 bases and J dropped 7 bases, with 9 bases sitting between them. CDR3 length: 13 residues. Germline lookup yields CDR1 KGHSH and CDR2 LQKENI.